The T cell receptor beta chain described here comes from a study of blood T cells in healthy people across ages. Healthy Caucasian individuals from Russia aged 6 to 90 were enrolled as donors. The authors isolated at least 7 million PBMCs per sample. Germline assignment: CDR1 SGHRS and CDR2 YFSETQ. The CDR3 has 15 residues. The ends lost 3 bases at V and 4 bases at J; junction bases unmatched: 4. The use of a sample-barcoded 5' primer and a J-beta primer mix characterized a second PCR of roughly 6 to 11 cycles. TCRdb reanalysed the 5' RACE reads using MiXCR and keeps one entry per CDR3 protein. The sample yields fewer than 1,200,000 distinct CDR3 sequences, almost 25% seen once. The sample was also linked to a second study, of T cells of mothers and their children. That report notes: The cDNA synthesis received all extracted RNA, at around 1.6 ug per 15 ul. Mothers yielded over 8 million CDR3 reads, children about 3 million each.

The rearrangement uses TRBV5-1 and TRBJ2-3, with TRBD2 matching 11 bases. Sequencing was carried out using blood. This TCR was recovered from a girl aged 2-15 years in good health. CDR3 nucleotides: TGCGCCAGCAGCTCGGGACTAGCGGATTCAGATACGCAGTATTTT. Its protein is CASSSGLADSDTQYF.